These T cell receptor beta chains were read from a single sample in a study of beta chain features in type 1 diabetes. TCRdb keeps only in-frame clones here, not all; method: immunoSEQ multiplex PCR. The sample lists over 200,000 clones; approximately 11% were seen once. Specimen: naive CD4+ T cells from blood. All receptors come from a man in his thirties or forties with type 1 diabetes. The CDR3 runs from the conserved cysteine through the conserved F or W. D genes are given only for firm matches. Clone size, where shown, is once, few, many, or a class for clones that have expanded.

j_gene | v_gene | abundance | d_gene | CDR3aa | CDR3nt
TRBJ1-5 | TRBV6-5 | few | - | CASTLRRGGQPQHF | TGTGCCAGCACCCTACGGAGGGGAGGTCAGCCCCAGCATTTT
TRBJ2-1 | TRBV20-1 | - | TRBD2 | CSASLAGEQFF | TGCAGTGCTAGTTTAGCGGGGGAGCAGTTCTTC
TRBJ2-5 | TRBV7-9 | - | TRBD2 | CASSTGTSGEETQYF | TGTGCCAGCAGCACCGGGACTAGCGGAGAAGAGACCCAGTACTTC
TRBJ2-1 | TRBV5-1 | few | TRBD1 | CASSSGTVLNEQFF | TGCGCCAGCAGCTCCGGGACAGTACTCAATGAGCAGTTCTTC
TRBJ1-5 | TRBV4-1 | - | TRBD1 | CASRTSIQGQMNQPQHF | TGCGCCAGCAGGACCTCAATCCAGGGACAGATGAATCAGCCCCAGCATTTT
TRBJ1-1 | TRBV5-1 | - | - | CASSLGQGPAEAFF | TGCGCCAGCAGCTTGGGGCAGGGTCCCGCTGAAGCTTTCTTT
TRBJ2-1 | TRBV6-1 | few | - | CASSREGEKEQFF | TGTGCCAGCAGCCGAGAGGGGGAAAAGGAGCAGTTCTTC
TRBJ2-2 | TRBV6-1 | - | TRBD2 | CASSGTGGVNTGELFF | TGTGCCAGCAGTGGGACGGGGGGGGTTAACACCGGGGAGCTGTTTTTT
TRBJ2-4 | TRBV7-9 | few | TRBD1 | CASSYGQGLAKNIQYF | TGTGCCAGCAGTTACGGACAGGGGCTAGCCAAAAACATTCAGTACTTC
TRBJ2-3 | TRBV29-1 | - | - | CSVERGTGTDTQYF | TGCAGCGTTGAACGCGGGACTGGCACAGATACGCAGTATTTT
TRBJ1-5 | TRBV7-9 | few | - | CASSLRGGNQPQHF | TGTGCCAGCAGCCTGCGGGGGGGCAATCAGCCCCAGCATTTT
TRBJ2-2 | TRBV2 | few | - | CASSERVSSRELFF | TGTGCCAGCAGTGAAAGAGTTTCGTCGAGGGAGCTGTTTTTT
TRBJ1-1 | TRBV29-1 | - | TRBD1 | CSAGGQGTVAEAFF | TGCAGCGCCGGGGGACAGGGAACGGTCGCTGAAGCTTTCTTT
TRBJ1-2 | TRBV19 | - | TRBD1 | CASSIMGQGSSTF | TGTGCCAGTAGTATCATGGGACAGGGATCAAGCACCTTC
TRBJ2-7 | TRBV9 | - | - | CASSVGTARGYEQYF | TGTGCCAGCAGCGTAGGGACAGCCAGGGGCTACGAGCAGTACTTC
TRBJ2-3 | TRBV19 | few | TRBD2 | CASTAGGTDTQYF | TGTGCCAGTACCGCGGGGGGCACAGATACGCAGTATTTT
TRBJ2-1 | TRBV5-1 | - | TRBD1 | CASSPSGTVYNEQFF | TGCGCCAGCAGCCCTTCCGGGACAGTTTACAATGAGCAGTTCTTC
TRBJ2-3 | TRBV27 | few | - | CASSTWDTTDTQYF | TGTGCCAGCAGTACATGGGACACCACAGATACGCAGTATTTT
TRBJ2-1 | TRBV30 | - | TRBD2 | CAWSDLAGAYNEQFF | TGTGCCTGGAGCGATCTAGCGGGGGCTTACAATGAGCAGTTCTTC
TRBJ2-3 | TRBV29-1 | - | TRBD2 | CSVVGLAGGPDTQYF | TGCAGCGTTGTCGGGCTAGCGGGGGGGCCGGATACGCAGTATTTT
TRBJ2-1 | TRBV6-4 | - | TRBD2 | CASSLTFISGGTYNEQFF | TGTGCCAGCAGTCTCACCTTTATCAGCGGGGGTACCTACAATGAGCAGTTCTTC
TRBJ2-3 | TRBV29-1 | few | - | CSVASGSDTQYF | TGCAGCGTTGCGTCAGGCTCAGATACGCAGTATTTT
TRBJ1-6 | TRBV14 | - | TRBD1 | CAGSPRGTGGWSPLHF | TGTGCCGGCAGCCCGAGGGGGACAGGAGGTTGGTCACCCCTCCACTTT
TRBJ1-6 | TRBV4-2 | few | TRBD1 | CASSPSTGGNSPLHF | TGTGCCAGCAGCCCTTCCACAGGGGGCAATTCACCCCTCCACTTT
TRBJ2-3 | TRBV5-1 | few | - | CASSLSRLRTDTQYF | TGCGCCAGCAGCTTGTCGCGTCTCCGCACAGATACGCAGTATTTT
TRBJ2-2 | TRBV5-1 | few | - | CASSLQATTGELFF | TGCGCCAGCAGCTTGCAGGCGACCACCGGGGAGCTGTTTTTT
TRBJ2-5 | TRBV7-9 | few | - | CASGSATVQETQYF | TGTGCCAGCGGGTCAGCGACAGTTCAAGAGACCCAGTACTTC
TRBJ1-4 | TRBV5-4 | - | - | CASSSQAGAEKLFF | TGTGCCAGCAGCTCACAGGCGGGGGCTGAAAAACTGTTTTTT
TRBJ2-1 | TRBV6-5 | few | TRBD2 | CASSETSGGNEQFF | TGTGCCAGCAGTGAGACTAGCGGGGGAAATGAGCAGTTCTTC
TRBJ1-1 | TRBV7-9 | few | TRBD1 | CASSLQEGQGNTEAFF | TGTGCCAGCAGCTTACAAGAGGGACAGGGGAACACTGAAGCTTTCTTT
TRBJ2-7 | TRBV2 | - | - | CASRVYEQYF | TGTGCCAGCAGGGTCTACGAGCAGTACTTC
TRBJ2-2 | TRBV28 | - | - | CASSPLNTGELFF | TGTGCCAGCAGTCCTCTAAACACCGGGGAGCTGTTTTTT
TRBJ2-1 | TRBV27 | - | TRBD2 | CASSHGTSGSEQFF | TGTGCCAGCAGTCACGGGACTAGCGGTTCCGAGCAGTTCTTC
TRBJ2-5 | TRBV29-1 | - | - | CSALGAGETQYF | TGCAGCGCCCTAGGGGCAGGGGAGACCCAGTACTTC
TRBJ1-2 | TRBV6-5 | - | TRBD1 | CASAQDRGSGYTF | TGTGCCAGCGCCCAGGACAGGGGGAGTGGCTACACCTTC
TRBJ1-5 | TRBV14 | - | - | CASSRRGGQPQHF | TGTGCCAGCAGCCGGAGGGGAGGTCAGCCCCAGCATTTT
TRBJ1-4 | TRBV28 | - | - | CASSLAAGDNEKLFF | TGTGCCAGCAGTTTAGCGGCAGGGGATAATGAAAAACTGTTTTTT
TRBJ2-3 | TRBV11-1 | few | - | CASSKTEEPRTDTQYF | TGTGCCAGCAGCAAGACGGAGGAGCCAAGGACAGATACGCAGTATTTT
TRBJ2-4 | TRBV19 | few | - | CASSRTASRNIQYF | TGTGCCAGTAGTCGTACAGCCTCAAGGAACATTCAGTACTTC
TRBJ2-7 | TRBV29-1 | few | - | CSVVVRGYEQYF | TGCAGCGTTGTTGTCAGGGGCTACGAGCAGTACTTC
TRBJ1-1 | TRBV29-1 | few | - | CSVRENTEAFF | TGCAGCGTAAGAGAGAACACTGAAGCTTTCTTT
TRBJ2-1 | TRBV2 | few | - | CASSGRADEQFF | TGTGCCAGCAGTGGCAGAGCGGATGAGCAGTTCTTC
TRBJ1-5 | TRBV28 | few | - | CASSLTGIRQPQHF | TGTGCCAGCAGTTTGACAGGAATAAGGCAGCCCCAGCATTTT
TRBJ1-6 | TRBV9 | - | - | CASSVGLGLRTALHF | TGTGCCAGCAGCGTAGGATTGGGACTGCGGACGGCCCTCCACTTT
TRBJ1-1 | TRBV29-1 | few | - | CSGGYGRRGTEAFF | TGCAGCGGGGGATATGGGCGCCGGGGCACTGAAGCTTTCTTT
TRBJ1-2 | TRBV5-6 | few | TRBD1 | CASSLTGTANYGYTF | TGTGCCAGCAGCCTTACGGGGACAGCGAACTATGGCTACACCTTC
TRBJ2-2 | TRBV9 | few | - | CASSVRGAIKNTGELFF | TGTGCCAGCAGCGTACGGGGGGCGATAAAAAACACCGGGGAGCTGTTTTTT
TRBJ2-1 | TRBV11-2 | - | - | CASSLYRGGRTSYNEQFF | TGTGCCAGCAGCCTATATAGGGGGGGAAGGACCTCCTACAATGAGCAGTTCTTC
TRBJ1-6 | TRBV2 | few | TRBD1 | CASGQDRANSPLHF | TGTGCCAGCGGTCAGGACAGGGCAAATTCACCCCTCCACTTT
TRBJ2-7 | TRBV4-3 | few | TRBD2 | CASSLLLAGAYEQYF | TGCGCCAGCAGCCTTTTACTAGCGGGGGCCTACGAGCAGTACTTC
TRBJ2-5 | TRBV4-3 | few | TRBD2 | CASSQDVRGATTAQYF | TGCGCCAGCAGCCAAGATGTGCGGGGGGCAACGACGGCCCAGTACTTC
TRBJ1-1 | TRBV7-3 | few | - | CASSLDRGVAFF | TGTGCCAGCAGCCTCGATCGGGGGGTAGCTTTCTTT
TRBJ2-1 | TRBV19 | - | - | CASSNGLRGVQFF | TGTGCCAGTAGTAATGGGCTTCGGGGAGTTCAGTTCTTC
TRBJ2-2 | TRBV7-8 | few | - | CASSPRTGGPWGELFF | TGTGCCAGCAGCCCTCGAACCGGGGGGCCCTGGGGGGAGCTGTTTTTT
TRBJ2-3 | TRBV28 | few | - | CASRNGGSTDTQYF | TGTGCCAGCAGAAACGGGGGTAGCACAGATACGCAGTATTTT
TRBJ2-1 | TRBV25-1 | few | TRBD1 | CASSEAGQGYNEQFF | TGTGCCAGCAGTGAAGCGGGACAGGGATACAATGAGCAGTTCTTC
TRBJ1-4 | TRBV4-3 | few | TRBD1 | CASSPRKGTGGTEKLFF | TGCGCCAGCAGCCCTCGAAAAGGGACAGGGGGAACTGAAAAACTGTTTTTT
TRBJ2-7 | TRBV5-1 | few | - | CASSFTGPNEQYF | TGCGCCAGCAGCTTCACAGGGCCAAACGAGCAGTACTTC
TRBJ2-6 | TRBV5-8 | few | - | CASSSGVAGANVLTF | TGTGCCAGCAGCTCGGGGGTTGCTGGGGCCAACGTCCTGACTTTC
TRBJ1-1 | TRBV2 | few | - | CASSIEIQGPLTFF | TGTGCCAGCAGCATTGAAATACAGGGACCCCTTACCTTCTTT